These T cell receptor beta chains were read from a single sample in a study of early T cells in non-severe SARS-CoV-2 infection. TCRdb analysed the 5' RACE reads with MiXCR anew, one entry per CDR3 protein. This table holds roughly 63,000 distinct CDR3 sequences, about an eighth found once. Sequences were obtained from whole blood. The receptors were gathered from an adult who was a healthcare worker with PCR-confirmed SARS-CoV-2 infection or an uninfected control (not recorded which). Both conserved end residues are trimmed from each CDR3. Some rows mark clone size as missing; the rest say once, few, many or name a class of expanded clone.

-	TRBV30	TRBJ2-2	ARKLGANTGELF
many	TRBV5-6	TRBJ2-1	ASSLREGMYNEQF
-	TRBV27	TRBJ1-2	ASSLSGQGYGYT
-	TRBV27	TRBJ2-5	ASLGPNTETQY
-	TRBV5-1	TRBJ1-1	ASGTGGDTEAF
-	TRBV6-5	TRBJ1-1	ASSYSAVGSTEAF
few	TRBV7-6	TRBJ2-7	ASSLVGGLSSYEQY
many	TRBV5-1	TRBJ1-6	ASSLDGSRNSPLH
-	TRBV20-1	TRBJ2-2	SARNSGQGNTGELF
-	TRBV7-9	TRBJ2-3	ASRSPGLAGGPQPDTQY
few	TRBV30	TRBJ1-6	ALERTPSLH
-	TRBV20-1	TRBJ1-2	SASVPGGYGYT
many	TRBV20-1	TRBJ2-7	SAPTGPPYEQY
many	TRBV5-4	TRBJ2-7	ASSPQDGSYEQY
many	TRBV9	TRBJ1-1	ASSPRAEAF
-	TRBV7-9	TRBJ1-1	ASSLTPGQGIAEAF
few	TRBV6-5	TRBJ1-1	ASTWGLTGGITEAF
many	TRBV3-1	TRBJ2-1	ASSPSREAGAYNEQF
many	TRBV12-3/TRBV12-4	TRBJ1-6	ASTRGGSPLH
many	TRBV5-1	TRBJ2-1	ASSSGNSNEQF
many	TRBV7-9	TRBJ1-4	ASSNFPGGDPGASSEKLF
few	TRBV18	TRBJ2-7	ASSPPRGQGAYEQY
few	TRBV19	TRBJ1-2	ASTIGDSGPPNYGYT
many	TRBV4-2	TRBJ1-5	ASSQVQLNQPQH
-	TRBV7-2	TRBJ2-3	ASSLVLAGGLTTDTQY
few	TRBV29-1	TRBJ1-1	SAGQGAFSEAF
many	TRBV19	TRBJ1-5	ASSPQGRKPQH
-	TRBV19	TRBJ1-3	ASSSAGAGNTIY
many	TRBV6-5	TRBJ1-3	ASSSAGASGNTIY
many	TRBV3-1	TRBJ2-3	ASSQAPAGPGTQY
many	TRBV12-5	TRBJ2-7	ASGLATGNAISYEQY
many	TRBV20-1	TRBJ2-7	SARDGVGQY
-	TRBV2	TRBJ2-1	ASSEATSGGIHEQF
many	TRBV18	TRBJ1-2	ASSPQGLYGYT
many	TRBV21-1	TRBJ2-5	ASSKHLPYGGGRRQETQY
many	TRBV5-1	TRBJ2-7	ASSQTGQAGEQY
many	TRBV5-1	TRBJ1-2	ASSSTGTNYGYT
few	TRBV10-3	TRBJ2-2	AIRTGTTGELF
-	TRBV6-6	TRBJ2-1	ASSSPSGGDYNEQF
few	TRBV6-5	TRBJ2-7	ASSYSRLASRSYEQY
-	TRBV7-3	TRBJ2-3	ASRPGGSDTQY
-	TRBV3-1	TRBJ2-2	ASGRQASANTGELF
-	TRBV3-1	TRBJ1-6	ASSQGQGLH
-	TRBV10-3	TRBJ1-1	AIGQGLTEAF
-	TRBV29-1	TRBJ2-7	SVERAGITLNYEQY
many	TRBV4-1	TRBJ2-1	ASSQGLEGANDEQF
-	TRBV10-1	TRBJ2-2	ASSASGTPNTGELF
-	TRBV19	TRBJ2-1	ASSTRRAGEYNEQF
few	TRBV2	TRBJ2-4	ASERVSVGKNIQY
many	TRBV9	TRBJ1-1	ASSVEGLSTEAF
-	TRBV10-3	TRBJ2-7	AISGGQGSYEQY
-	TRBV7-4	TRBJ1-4	ASSSLGINEKLF
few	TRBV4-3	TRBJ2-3	ASSPAGFIADTQY
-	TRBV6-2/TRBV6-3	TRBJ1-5	ASSTRQTGPSNQPQH
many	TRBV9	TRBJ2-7	ASSGDAPYEQY
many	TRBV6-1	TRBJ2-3	ASRGYRPDITDTQY
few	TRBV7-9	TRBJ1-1	ASSLGFSSKGTEAF
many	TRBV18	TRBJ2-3	ASSPPVTSVGSDTQY
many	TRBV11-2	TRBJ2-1	ASSSQGAQPNEQF
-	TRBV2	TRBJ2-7	ASSQSPEQY